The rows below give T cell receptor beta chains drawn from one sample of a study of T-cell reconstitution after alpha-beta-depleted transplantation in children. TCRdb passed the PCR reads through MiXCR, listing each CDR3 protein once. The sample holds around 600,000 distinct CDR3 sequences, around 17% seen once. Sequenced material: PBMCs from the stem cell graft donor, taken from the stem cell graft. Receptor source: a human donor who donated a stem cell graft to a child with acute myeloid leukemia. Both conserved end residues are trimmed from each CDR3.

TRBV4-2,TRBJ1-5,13,ASSQDADSNQPQH
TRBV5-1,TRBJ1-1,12,ASSLQGGDTEAF
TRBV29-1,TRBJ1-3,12,SVIQQASGNTIY
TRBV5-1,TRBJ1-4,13,ASSLDGQTNEKLF
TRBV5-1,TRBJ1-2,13,ASSGTFRRDYGYT
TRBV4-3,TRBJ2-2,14,ASSQDRLTNTGELF
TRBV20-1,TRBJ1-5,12,SARDKGHEQPQH
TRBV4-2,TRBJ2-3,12,ASSPGGATDTQY
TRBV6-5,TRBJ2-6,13,ASRGQSSGANVLT
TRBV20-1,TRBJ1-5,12,SARIPGLNQPQH
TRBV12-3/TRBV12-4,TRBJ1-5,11,ASSQTGSQPQH
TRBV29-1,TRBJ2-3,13,SVRGAGRWTDTQY
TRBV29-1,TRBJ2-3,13,SVDPGGGQGYTQY
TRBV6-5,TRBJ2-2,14,ASSYSLGQNTGELF
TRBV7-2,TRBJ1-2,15,ASSLVTGTGAHYGYT
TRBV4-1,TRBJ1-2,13,ASSQDRSQGYGYT
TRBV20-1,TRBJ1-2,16,SARPLPGQGAFNYGYT